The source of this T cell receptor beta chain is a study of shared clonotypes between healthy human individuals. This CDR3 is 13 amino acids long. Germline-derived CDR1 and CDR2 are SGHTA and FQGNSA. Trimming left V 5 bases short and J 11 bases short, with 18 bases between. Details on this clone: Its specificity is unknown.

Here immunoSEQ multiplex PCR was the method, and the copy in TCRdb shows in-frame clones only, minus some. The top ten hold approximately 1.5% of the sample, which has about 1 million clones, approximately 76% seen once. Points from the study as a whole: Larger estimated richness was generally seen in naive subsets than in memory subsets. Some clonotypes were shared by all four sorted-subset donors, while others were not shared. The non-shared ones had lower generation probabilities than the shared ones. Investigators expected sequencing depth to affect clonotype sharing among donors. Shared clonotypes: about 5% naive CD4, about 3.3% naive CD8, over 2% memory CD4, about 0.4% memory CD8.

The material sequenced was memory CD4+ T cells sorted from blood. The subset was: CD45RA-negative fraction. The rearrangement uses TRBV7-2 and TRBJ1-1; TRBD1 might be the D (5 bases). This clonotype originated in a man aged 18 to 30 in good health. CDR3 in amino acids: CASSAGGGAPAFF. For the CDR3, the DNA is TGTGCCAGCAGCGCCGGGGGAGGGGCGCCTGCTTTCTTT.